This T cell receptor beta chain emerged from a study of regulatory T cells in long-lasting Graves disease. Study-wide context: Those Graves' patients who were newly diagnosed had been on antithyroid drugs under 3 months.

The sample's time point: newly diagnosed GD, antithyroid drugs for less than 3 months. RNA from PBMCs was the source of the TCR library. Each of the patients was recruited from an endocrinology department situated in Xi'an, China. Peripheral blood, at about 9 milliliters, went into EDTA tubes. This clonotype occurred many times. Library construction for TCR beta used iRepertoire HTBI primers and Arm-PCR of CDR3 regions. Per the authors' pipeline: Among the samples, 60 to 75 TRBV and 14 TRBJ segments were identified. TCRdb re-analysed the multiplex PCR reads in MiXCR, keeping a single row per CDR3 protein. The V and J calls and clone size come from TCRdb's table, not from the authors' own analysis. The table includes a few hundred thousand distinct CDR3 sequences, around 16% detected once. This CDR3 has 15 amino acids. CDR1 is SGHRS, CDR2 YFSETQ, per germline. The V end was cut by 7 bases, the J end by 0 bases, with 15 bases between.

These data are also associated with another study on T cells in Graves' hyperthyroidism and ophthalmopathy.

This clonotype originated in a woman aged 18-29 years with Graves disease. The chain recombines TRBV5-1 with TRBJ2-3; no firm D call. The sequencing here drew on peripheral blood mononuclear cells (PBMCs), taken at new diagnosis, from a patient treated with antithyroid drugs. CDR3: CASASEGPSTDTQYF. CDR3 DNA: TGCGCCAGCGCGTCCGAAGGGCCTAGCACAGATACGCAGTATTTT.